What follows describes a single TCR beta chain. Its antigen is undetermined. Sequenced by immunoSEQ multiplex PCR; TCRdb stores in-frame clones only, minus some. This repertoire shows 90,000 to 100,000 clones, 84% found once; its top ten account for approximately 7.8%. This specimen belongs to a study of radiation and T cells in renal cell carcinoma. The study, taken as a whole, reports: Top tumor clonotypes rose in blood 2 weeks post-radiation, then contracted. Pretreatment tumor biopsies were lacking, so baseline clonotypes are unknown.

The time point was: blood 4 weeks post-SBRT, at nephrectomy. Treatment of the sample: 15 Gy SBRT to primary tumor, nephrectomy 4 weeks later. Nephrectomy followed 15 Gy stereotactic body radiation by 4 weeks. This renal cell carcinoma was of the clear cell type. This TCR derives from a man aged 60 to 75 with renal cell carcinoma. The sample in question was blood, obtained from a patient whose treatment included radiotherapy and nephrectomy.

CDR3 nucleotides: TGTGCCAGCACGCGGGGCGCGGAGGATACGCAGTATTTT. As protein: CASTRGAEDTQYF. V is TRBV25-1 and J is TRBJ2-3, with a tentative D call TRBD2 (6 bases). The CDR3 contains 13 residues. Germline V gives CDR1 MGHDK, CDR2 SYGVNS. The ends were cut back, 7 bases at V and 6 bases at J, with 14 bases in the middle.